These 12 T cell receptor beta chains share one sample of origin, sequenced in a study of blood T cell repertoires in COVID-19 (TCRdb year 2020). The protocol used for the library was the immunoSEQ multiplex PCR assay. TCRdb limited this immuneACCESS table to in-frame rearrangements with V and J called. A share of clones is missing; checked studies link under half to unresolved V genes, and the rest is unexplained. The sample includes approximately 110,000 clones, with approximately 85% observed a single time. The ten top clones hold roughly 4% of the sample. The sequencing sample was made of peripheral blood. The receptors derive from a man aged 50-59 years with acute or convalescent COVID-19.

V gene TRBV30 combines with J gene TRBJ2-3; 12 nucleotides line up with TRBD2. The ends lost 2 bases at V and 5 bases at J; junction bases unmatched: 8. The length of the CDR3 is 16 residues. CDR1 and CDR2 from the germline V gene are GTSNPN and SVGIG (reference sequence). CDR3 nucleotide sequence: TGTGCCTGGAGTCCATCTAGCGGGAGGGCAGGAGATACGCAGTATTTT. Translating it yields CAWSPSSGRAGDTQYF.

The gene calls are TRBV6-5 and TRBJ2-1, with 13 positions matching TRBD2. From germline, CDR1 is MNHEY and CDR2 SVGAGI. The CDR3 loop spans 13 amino acids. Here the CDR3 reads CAAGTSGIPEGFF. The DNA of the CDR3 is TGTGCGGCCGGGACTAGCGGGATCCCCGAGGGGTTCTTC.

This chain connects TRBV3-1 (or the pseudogene TRBV3-2) to TRBJ2-7; TRBD1 is a possible D gene (5 bases). CDR1 is LGHDT and CDR2 is YNNKEL in the germline V gene (reference sequence). This CDR3 contains 14 residues. Trimming pared 3 bases from V and 1 base from J, leaving 10 bases between. CDR3 loop: CASSQITGSYEQYF. CDR3 bases: TGTGCCAGCAGCCAGATAACAGGTTCCTACGAGCAGTACTTC.

V and J are TRBV28 and TRBJ1-6; 7 nucleotides agree with TRBD1. There are 16 residues in the CDR3. With V trimmed by 6 bases and J by 10 bases, 15 bases remained unmatched. In germline, CDR1 is MDHEN, CDR2 SYDVKM. CDR3: CASSPRPQDRASPLHF. The CDR3 nucleotides are TGTGCCAGCAGCCCCCGCCCCCAAGACAGGGCCTCACCCCTCCACTTT.

The chain is built from TRBV5-4 and TRBJ2-7; TRBD1 is a possible D gene (6 bases). The CDR3 extends over 13 amino acids. Trimming shortened V by 4 bases and J by 7 bases, and 15 bases separated the two germline ends. The V gene's germline CDR1 is SGHNT and CDR2 YYREEE (reference sequence). CDR3 DNA: TGTGCCAGCAGCCCTCCGGACAGAGGAGAGCAGTACTTC. It encodes CASSPPDRGEQYF.

The chain joins TRBV5-1 to TRBJ1-1; no clear D. The CDR3 runs 17 residues. Germline-derived CDR1 and CDR2 are SGHRS and YFSETQ. Trimming removed 4 bases at V and 0 bases at J, with 19 bases between. The CDR3 DNA reads as TGCGCCAGCAGCCGGTCGAATGGGCCCACAATGAACACTGAAGCTTTCTTT. As protein: CASSRSNGPTMNTEAFF.

There are a few counts of this clone. This rearrangement joins TRBV19 to TRBJ2-7, with TRBD1 matching 8 bases. The germline V gene encodes CDR1 LNHDA and CDR2 SQIVND (reference sequence). V lost 3 bases, J lost 2 bases, and 6 bases stayed unmatched. CDR3 size: 15 residues. The CDR3 loop reads CASSIRQGATYEQYF. DNA of the CDR3: TGTGCCAGTAGTATCCGGCAGGGGGCCACCTACGAGCAGTACTTC.

This chain joins TRBV9 and TRBJ1-1; 9 nucleotides align to TRBD1. Germline CDR1 reads SGDLS; CDR2 reads YYNGEE. The CDR3 consists of 18 residues. The J segment lost 1 base and the V segment lost 2 bases, leaving 12 bases of the junction unmatched. The CDR3 loop is CASSVGQGLSLANTEAFF. The CDR3 nucleotides are TGTGCCAGCAGCGTTGGACAGGGGTTAAGTTTAGCGAACACTGAAGCTTTCTTT. The full variable domain, completed using reference TRBV9 and TRBJ1-1, is DSGVTQTPKHLITATGQRVTLRCSPRSGDLSVYWYQQSLDQGLQFLIQYYNGEERAKGNILERFSAQQFPDLHSELNLSSLELGDSALYFCASSVGQGLSLANTEAFFGQGTRLTVV.

The genes are TRBV10-2 and TRBJ2-1; TRBD1 matches 7 bases. Germline assignment: CDR1 WSHSY and CDR2 SAAADI. The CDR3 is 14 residues long. With V trimmed by 7 bases and J by 5 bases, 8 bases remained unmatched. This CDR3 reads CASTGQVVNNEQFF. The CDR3 DNA follows: TGCGCCAGCACTGGACAGGTGGTTAACAATGAGCAGTTCTTC.

This chain joins TRBV5-1 and TRBJ1-2; 7 nucleotides match TRBD1. CDR1 is SGHRS and CDR2 is YFSETQ in the germline V gene. V lost 4 bases and J lost 6; bases outside the gene matches: 12. CDR3 length: 15 amino acids. The CDR3 DNA is TGCGCCAGCAGCCCCCGACAGGGAGGAACCAATGGCTACACCTTC. This sequence encodes CASSPRQGGTNGYTF.

The chain joins TRBV14 to TRBJ2-1; tentatively, D is TRBD2 (6 bases). This CDR3 has 11 amino acids. Between the trimmed V and J ends, which lost 4 bases and 11 bases, there was a span of 9 bases. The germline gives CDR1 SGHDN, CDR2 FVKESK. CDR3 nucleotides: TGTGCCAGCAGCCCTGGGGGGAAGCAGTTCTTC. The encoded protein is CASSPGGKQFF.

The rearrangement uses TRBV6-5 and TRBJ1-3; tentatively, D is TRBD1 (5 bases). Germline-derived CDR1 and CDR2 are MNHEY and SVGAGI. The CDR3 is 12 amino acids. Trimming took off 7 bases at V and 2 bases at J, with 6 bases between the two ends. CDR3 sequence: CASKGPGNTIYF. The DNA for the CDR3 is TGTGCCAGCAAGGGGCCTGGAAACACCATATATTTT.